The 2 T cell receptor beta chains below were found in one sample sequenced in a study of blood T cell repertoires in COVID-19. The data were produced by immunoSEQ multiplex PCR, yet TCRdb's version contains in-frame clones alone and is incomplete. The sample gives 250,000 or so clones, 90% of which show up once; 2.1% is in the top ten. Sequencing input: peripheral blood. All receptors come from a woman aged 55-69 years with COVID-19, enrolled during active disease.

CDR3 in DNA: TGTGCCAGCAGCGCATCTCCAGGAGGATTCACTGAAGCTTTCTTT. Its protein product is CASSASPGGFTEAFF. The rearrangement joins TRBV7-3 to TRBJ1-1; D gene ambiguous. CDR3 size: 15 residues. In germline, CDR1 is SGHTA, CDR2 FQGTGA. The V end was cut by 5 bases, the J end by 4 bases, with 17 bases between.

This clone was counted a single time. DNA of the CDR3: TGTGCCAGCAGCTGGCAGGACAGGGTCGGAACTGAAGCTTTCTTT. Translated: CASSWQDRVGTEAFF. The genes are TRBV5-6 and TRBJ1-1; 8 nucleotides match TRBD1. J was trimmed by 5 bases and V by 3 bases; bases with no gene match: 9. CDR1 is SGHDT and CDR2 is YYEEEE in the germline V gene. The CDR3 loop spans 15 amino acids.